This is a list of T cell receptor beta chains from one sample in a study of blood T cell repertoires in COVID-19. Libraries were prepared by immunoSEQ multiplex PCR; TCRdb keeps only in-frame clonotypes and omits some of them. In the table there are about 130,000 clones, more than 75% of which are singletons. The sequenced sample was peripheral blood. These receptors were obtained from a woman aged 50 to 60 who had recovered from COVID-19. Both conserved end residues are part of each CDR3.

cdr3_aa: CASRGLLNTGELFF
v_call: TRBV5-1

cdr3_aa: CASSLDGGDTDTQYF
v_call: TRBV11-3

cdr3_aa: CASSAPGTSQFF
v_call: TRBV9

cdr3_aa: CASSSNTGVETQYF
v_call: TRBV5-8

cdr3_aa: CASSAGNQPQHF
v_call: TRBV2

cdr3_aa: CASSYSRQGRYEQYF
v_call: TRBV6-2/TRBV6-3

cdr3_aa: CASRQKPGQGYNEQFF
v_call: TRBV19

cdr3_aa: CASSSGPGEEQYF
v_call: TRBV5-5

cdr3_aa: CASSWDKANTEAFF
v_call: TRBV6-5

cdr3_aa: CSVWTGEDTGELFF
v_call: TRBV29-1

cdr3_aa: CSGGSSTDTQYF
v_call: TRBV29-1

cdr3_aa: CASSSGLWGELFF
v_call: TRBV7-2

cdr3_aa: CASSQVQGRWGNTIYF
v_call: TRBV4-1

cdr3_aa: CASSPGQGAGKNIQYF
v_call: TRBV7-3

cdr3_aa: CASSQPGQGANQPQHF
v_call: TRBV4-1

cdr3_aa: CASSVRSGGTDTQYF
v_call: TRBV11-2

cdr3_aa: CASSLPQRTQETQYF
v_call: TRBV5-4

cdr3_aa: CASSRTRLVKREGGEQFF
v_call: TRBV7-8

cdr3_aa: CASSINRNYGYTF
v_call: TRBV19

cdr3_aa: CASSPTRDSYEQYF
v_call: TRBV7-3

cdr3_aa: CASTLNGQGEEKLFF
v_call: TRBV19

cdr3_aa: CASSQRGWPLITEHTEAFF
v_call: TRBV14

cdr3_aa: CASSSGENGELFF
v_call: TRBV11-2

cdr3_aa: CASSQDLRGNYGYTF
v_call: TRBV4-1

cdr3_aa: CASSHFLLVRQGASEAFF
v_call: TRBV4-1

cdr3_aa: CAWSKDSQGEQYF
v_call: TRBV30

cdr3_aa: CASNSGIWGTEAFF
v_call: TRBV19

cdr3_aa: CASSPGQGREQYF
v_call: TRBV18

cdr3_aa: CASSSGTSGSKSEQYF
v_call: TRBV5-4

cdr3_aa: CASSTRTSGLSSYNEQFF
v_call: TRBV6-2/TRBV6-3

cdr3_aa: CASSDPGQGTAGYTF
v_call: TRBV25-1

cdr3_aa: CASGFKGLAKNIQYF
v_call: TRBV12-5

cdr3_aa: CASSLRPGVGEKLFF
v_call: TRBV7-6

cdr3_aa: CASRKTGAYTEAFF
v_call: TRBV7-9

cdr3_aa: CASSYDRGGYTF
v_call: TRBV12-3/TRBV12-4

cdr3_aa: CASSPQGLALSYEQYF
v_call: TRBV11-3

cdr3_aa: CASSYSGGVHEQYF
v_call: TRBV6-6

cdr3_aa: CASSGTDRLNTEAFF
v_call: TRBV25-1

cdr3_aa: CASSFRRNYNEQFF
v_call: TRBV27

cdr3_aa: CASSSPGTEQGVQYF
v_call: TRBV14

cdr3_aa: CASSPQAYGYTF
v_call: TRBV11-2

cdr3_aa: CAWTGGFGYGYTF
v_call: TRBV30

cdr3_aa: CASSSIETGPGELFF
v_call: TRBV7-3

cdr3_aa: CASSLYRETQYF
v_call: TRBV12-3/TRBV12-4

cdr3_aa: CASSSRPPRTDTQYF
v_call: TRBV5-1

cdr3_aa: CASGLLGQGISDEQFF
v_call: TRBV27

cdr3_aa: CASSKAGGGANVLTF
v_call: TRBV21-1

cdr3_aa: CASSDGPGSFGQFF
v_call: TRBV2

cdr3_aa: CASSLGTGGALFF
v_call: TRBV13

cdr3_aa: CSGGTVGNEQFF
v_call: TRBV29-1

cdr3_aa: CASRDNTDTQYF
v_call: TRBV2

cdr3_aa: CASNFADTQYF
v_call: TRBV2

cdr3_aa: CASSGTSGGFLNEQFF
v_call: TRBV5-4

cdr3_aa: CASSPWGDQETQYF
v_call: TRBV7-6

cdr3_aa: CASSQGQGTTEAFF
v_call: TRBV5-4

cdr3_aa: CASSSRQILAKNIQYF
v_call: TRBV6-5

cdr3_aa: CASNTVSGNTIYF
v_call: TRBV18

cdr3_aa: CASRENEKLFF
v_call: TRBV11-2

cdr3_aa: CASSRLTQGFIEQYF
v_call: TRBV4-1

cdr3_aa: CASSLGTSTSRFF
v_call: TRBV5-1